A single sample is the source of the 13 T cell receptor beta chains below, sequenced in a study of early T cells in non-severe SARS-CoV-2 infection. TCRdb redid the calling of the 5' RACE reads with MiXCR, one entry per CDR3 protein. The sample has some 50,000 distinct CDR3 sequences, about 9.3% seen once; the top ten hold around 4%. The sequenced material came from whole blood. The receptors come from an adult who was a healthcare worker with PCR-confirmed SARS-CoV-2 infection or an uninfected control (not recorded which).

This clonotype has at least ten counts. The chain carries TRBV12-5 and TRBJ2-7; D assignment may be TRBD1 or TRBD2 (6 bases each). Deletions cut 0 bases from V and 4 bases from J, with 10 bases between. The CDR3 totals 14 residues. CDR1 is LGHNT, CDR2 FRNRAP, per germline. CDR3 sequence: CASGLVRGGYEQYF. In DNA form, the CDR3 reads TGTGCTAGTGGTTTGGTACGAGGGGGGTACGAGCAGTACTTC.

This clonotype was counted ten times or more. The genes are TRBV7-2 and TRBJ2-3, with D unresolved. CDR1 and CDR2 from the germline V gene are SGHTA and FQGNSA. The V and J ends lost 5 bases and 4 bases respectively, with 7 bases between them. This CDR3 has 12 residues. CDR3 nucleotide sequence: TGTGCCAGCAGCGGATTCGCAGATACGCAGTATTTT. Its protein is CASSGFADTQYF.

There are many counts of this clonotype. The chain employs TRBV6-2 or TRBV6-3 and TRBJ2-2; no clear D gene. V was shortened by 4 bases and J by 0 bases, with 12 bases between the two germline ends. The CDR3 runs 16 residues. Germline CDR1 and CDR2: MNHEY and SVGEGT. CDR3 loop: CASSSTGFANTGELFF. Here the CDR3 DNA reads TGTGCCAGCAGTTCCACCGGGTTCGCGAACACCGGGGAGCTGTTTTTT.

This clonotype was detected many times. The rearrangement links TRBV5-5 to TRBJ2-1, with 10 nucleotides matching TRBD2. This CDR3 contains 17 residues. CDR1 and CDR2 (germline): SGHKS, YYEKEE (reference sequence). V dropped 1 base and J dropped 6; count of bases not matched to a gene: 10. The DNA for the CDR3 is TGTGCCAGCAGCTTGATACCTCTAGCGGGAGTCGGCAATGAGCAGTTCTTC. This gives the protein CASSLIPLAGVGNEQFF.

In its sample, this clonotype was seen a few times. The CDR3 coding sequence is TGTGCCAGCAGCCCCGAGGGGGACGAGCAGTACTTC. Encoded protein: CASSPEGDEQYF. The chain links TRBV7-9 to TRBJ2-7; perhaps TRBD1 as D (6 bases). Trimming removed 5 bases at V and 5 bases at J, with 10 bases between. The CDR3 sequence is 12 residues long. The V gene's germline CDR1 is SEHNR and CDR2 FQNEAQ (reference sequence). Complete variable domain (other parts from reference TRBV7-9 and TRBJ2-7): DTGVSQNPRHKITKRGQNVTFRCDPISEHNRLYWYRQTLGQGPEFLTYFQNEAQLEKSRLLSDRFSAERPKGSFSTLEIQRTEQGDSAMYLCASSPEGDEQYFGPGTRLTVT.

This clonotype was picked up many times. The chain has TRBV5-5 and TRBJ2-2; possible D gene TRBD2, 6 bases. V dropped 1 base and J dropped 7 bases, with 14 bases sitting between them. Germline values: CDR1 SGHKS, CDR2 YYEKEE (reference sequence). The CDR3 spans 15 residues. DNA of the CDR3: TGTGCCAGCAGCTTGATACCCGCAGCGGGCGGGGAGCTGTTTTTT. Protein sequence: CASSLIPAAGGELFF.

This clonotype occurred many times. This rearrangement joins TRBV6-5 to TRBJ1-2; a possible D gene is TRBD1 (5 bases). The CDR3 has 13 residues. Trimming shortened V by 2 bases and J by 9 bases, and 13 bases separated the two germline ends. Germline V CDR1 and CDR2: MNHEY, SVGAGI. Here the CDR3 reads CASSYRTQGSYTF. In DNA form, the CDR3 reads TGTGCCAGCAGTTACCGTACTCAGGGAAGCTACACCTTC.

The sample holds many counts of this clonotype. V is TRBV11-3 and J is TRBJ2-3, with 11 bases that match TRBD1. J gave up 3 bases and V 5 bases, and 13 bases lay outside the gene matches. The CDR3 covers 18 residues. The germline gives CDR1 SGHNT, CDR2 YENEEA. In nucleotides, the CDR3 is TGTGCCAGCAGCCTAGGACAGGGGGCCCTCTCGGATACAGATACGCAGTATTTT. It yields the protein CASSLGQGALSDTDTQYF.

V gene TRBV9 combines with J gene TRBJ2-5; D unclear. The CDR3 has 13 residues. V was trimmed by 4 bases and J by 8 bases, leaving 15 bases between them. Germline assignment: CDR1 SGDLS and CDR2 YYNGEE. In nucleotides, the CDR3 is TGTGCCAGCAGCTCCCGGGCCCAGGCTACCCAGTACTTC. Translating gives CASSSRAQATQYF.

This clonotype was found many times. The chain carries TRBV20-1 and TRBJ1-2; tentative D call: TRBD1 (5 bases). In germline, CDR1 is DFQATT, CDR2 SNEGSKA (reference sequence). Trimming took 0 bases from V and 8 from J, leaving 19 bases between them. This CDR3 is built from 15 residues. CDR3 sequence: CSAREASGRVSGYTF. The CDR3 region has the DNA TGCAGTGCTAGAGAGGCTTCAGGGAGGGTCTCAGGCTACACCTTC.

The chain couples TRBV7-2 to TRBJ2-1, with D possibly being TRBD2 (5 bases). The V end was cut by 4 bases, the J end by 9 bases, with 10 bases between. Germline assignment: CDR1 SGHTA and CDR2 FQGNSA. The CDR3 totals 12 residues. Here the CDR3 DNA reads TGTGCCAGCAGCTCACTAGGCCTTGAGCAGTTCTTC. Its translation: CASSSLGLEQFF.

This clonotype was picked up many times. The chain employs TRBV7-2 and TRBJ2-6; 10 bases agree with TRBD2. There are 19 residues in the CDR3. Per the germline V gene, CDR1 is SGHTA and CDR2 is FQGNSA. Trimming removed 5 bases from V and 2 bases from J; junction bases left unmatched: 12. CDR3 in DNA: TGTGCCAGCAGCCCAAACTGGCTAGCGGGAGTAGCTGGGGCCAACGTCCTGACTTTC. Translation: CASSPNWLAGVAGANVLTF.

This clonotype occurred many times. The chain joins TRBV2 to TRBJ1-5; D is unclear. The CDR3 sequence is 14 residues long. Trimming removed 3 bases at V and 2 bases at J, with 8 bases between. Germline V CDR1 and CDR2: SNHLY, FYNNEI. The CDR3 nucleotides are TGTGCCAGCAGTGATGCAGGCGGCAATCAGCCCCAGCATTTT. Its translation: CASSDAGGNQPQHF.